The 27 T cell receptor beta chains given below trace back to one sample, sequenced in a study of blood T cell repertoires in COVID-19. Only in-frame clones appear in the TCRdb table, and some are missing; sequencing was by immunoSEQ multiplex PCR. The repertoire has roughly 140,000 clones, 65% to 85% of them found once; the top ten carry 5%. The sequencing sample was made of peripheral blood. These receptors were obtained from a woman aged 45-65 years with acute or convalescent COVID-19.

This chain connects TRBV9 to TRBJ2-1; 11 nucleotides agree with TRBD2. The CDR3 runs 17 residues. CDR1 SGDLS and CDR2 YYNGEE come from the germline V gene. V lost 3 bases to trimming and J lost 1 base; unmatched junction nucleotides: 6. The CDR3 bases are TGTGCCAGCAGCGGATCTAGCGGGGGGTCTTCCTACAATGAGCAGTTCTTC. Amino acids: CASSGSSGGSSYNEQFF.

CDR3 coding DNA: TGTGCCAGCAGCCCACAGGAGAATTCACCCCTCCACTTT. Translation gives CASSPQENSPLHF. The chain uses TRBV7-3 and TRBJ1-6; possible D gene TRBD1, 5 bases. CDR3 length: 13 residues. Germline CDR1 is SGHTA and CDR2 is FQGTGA. The V end was cut by 5 bases, the J end by 7 bases, with 9 bases between.

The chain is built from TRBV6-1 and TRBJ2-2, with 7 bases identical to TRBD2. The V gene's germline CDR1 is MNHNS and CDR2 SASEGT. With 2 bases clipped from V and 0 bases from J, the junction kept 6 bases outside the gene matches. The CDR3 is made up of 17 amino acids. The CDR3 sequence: CASSEISSGANTGELFF. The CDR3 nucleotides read TGTGCCAGCAGTGAAATTTCCAGCGGGGCGAACACCGGGGAGCTGTTTTTT.

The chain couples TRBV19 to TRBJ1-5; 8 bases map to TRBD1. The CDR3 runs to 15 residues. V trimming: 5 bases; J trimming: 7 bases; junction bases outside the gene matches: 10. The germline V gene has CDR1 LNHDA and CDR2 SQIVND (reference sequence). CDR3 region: CASSPRQGTTQPQHF. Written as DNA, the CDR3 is TGTGCCAGTAGTCCGAGACAGGGGACAACGCAGCCCCAGCATTTT.

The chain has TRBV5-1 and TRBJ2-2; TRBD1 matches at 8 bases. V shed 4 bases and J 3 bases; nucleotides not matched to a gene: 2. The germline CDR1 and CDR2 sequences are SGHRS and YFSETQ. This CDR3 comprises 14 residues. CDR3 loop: CASSPGQDTGELFF. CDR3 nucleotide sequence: TGCGCCAGCAGCCCGGGACAGGACACCGGGGAGCTGTTTTTT.

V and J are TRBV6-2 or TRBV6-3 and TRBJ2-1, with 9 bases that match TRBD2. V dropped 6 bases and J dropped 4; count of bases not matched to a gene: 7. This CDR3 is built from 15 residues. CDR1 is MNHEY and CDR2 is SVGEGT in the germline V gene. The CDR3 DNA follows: TGTGCCAGCAGCTCCTCTAGCGGGGTATACAATGAGCAGTTCTTC. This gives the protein CASSSSSGVYNEQFF.

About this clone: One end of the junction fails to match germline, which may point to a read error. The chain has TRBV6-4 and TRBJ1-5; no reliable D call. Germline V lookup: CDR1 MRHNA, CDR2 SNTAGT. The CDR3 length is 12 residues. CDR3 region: CASRSSNRPQHF. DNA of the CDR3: TGTGCCAGCCGGTCTAGCAATCGGCCCCAGCATTTT.

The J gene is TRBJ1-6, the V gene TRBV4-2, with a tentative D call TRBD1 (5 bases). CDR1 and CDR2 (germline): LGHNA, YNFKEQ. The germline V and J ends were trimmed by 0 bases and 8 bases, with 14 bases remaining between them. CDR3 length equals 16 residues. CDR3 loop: CASSQEVAGNHSPLHF. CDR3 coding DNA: TGTGCCAGCAGCCAAGAAGTGGCAGGGAACCATTCACCCCTCCACTTT.

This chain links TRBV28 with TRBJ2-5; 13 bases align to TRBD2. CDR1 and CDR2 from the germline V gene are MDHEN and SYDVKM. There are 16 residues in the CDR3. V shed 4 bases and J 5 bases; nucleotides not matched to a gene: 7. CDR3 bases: TGTGCCAGCAGTTCCCGACTAGCGGGGGGTAGGGAGACCCAGTACTTC. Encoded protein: CASSSRLAGGRETQYF.

This chain's CDR3 is CASSQGPGLETQYF. DNA for the CDR3: TGTGCCAGCAGCCAAGGCCCCGGACTAGAGACCCAGTACTTC. The chain couples TRBV3-1 (or the pseudogene TRBV3-2) to TRBJ2-5, with D perhaps TRBD2 (5 bases). Germline lookup yields CDR1 LGHDT and CDR2 YNNKEL (reference sequence). CDR3 length: 14 amino acids. V was cut by 1 base and J by 4 bases, with 10 bases left in between.

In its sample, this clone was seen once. CDR3 sequence: CASSLSPDTEAFF. The DNA for the CDR3 is TGTGCCAGCAGTTTAAGCCCCGACACTGAAGCTTTCTTT. The J gene is TRBJ1-1, the V gene TRBV12-3 or TRBV12-4; D is unclear. Trimming shortened V by 2 bases and J by 3 bases, and 7 bases separated the two germline ends. CDR3 length: 13 residues.

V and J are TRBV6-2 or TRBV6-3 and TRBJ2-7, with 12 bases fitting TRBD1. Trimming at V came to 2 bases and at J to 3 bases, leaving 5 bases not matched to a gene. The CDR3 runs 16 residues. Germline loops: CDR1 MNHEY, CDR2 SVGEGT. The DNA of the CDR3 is TGTGCCAGCAGTTACGACCGGGACAGGGGGCACTACGAGCAGTACTTC. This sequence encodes CASSYDRDRGHYEQYF.

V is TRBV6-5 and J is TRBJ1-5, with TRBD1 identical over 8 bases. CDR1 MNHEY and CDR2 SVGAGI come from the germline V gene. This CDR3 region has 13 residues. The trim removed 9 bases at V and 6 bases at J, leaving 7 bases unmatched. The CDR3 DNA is TGTGCCAGTGACAGGGGAAGGAGTCAGCCCCAGCATTTT. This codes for CASDRGRSQPQHF.

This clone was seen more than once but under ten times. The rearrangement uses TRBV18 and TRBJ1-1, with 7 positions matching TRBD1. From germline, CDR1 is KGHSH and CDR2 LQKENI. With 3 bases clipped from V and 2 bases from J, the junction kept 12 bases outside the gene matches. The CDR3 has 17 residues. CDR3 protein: CASSPNEGAGFNTEAFF. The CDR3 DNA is TGTGCCAGCTCACCCAATGAGGGGGCGGGCTTCAACACTGAAGCTTTCTTT.

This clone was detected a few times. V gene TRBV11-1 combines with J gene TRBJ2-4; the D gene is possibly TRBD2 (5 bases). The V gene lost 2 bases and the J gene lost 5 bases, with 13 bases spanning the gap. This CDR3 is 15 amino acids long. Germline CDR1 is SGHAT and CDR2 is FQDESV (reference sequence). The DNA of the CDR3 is TGTGCCAGCAGCTTAACCCCTAGCTTGGAAAACATTCAGTACTTC. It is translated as CASSLTPSLENIQYF.

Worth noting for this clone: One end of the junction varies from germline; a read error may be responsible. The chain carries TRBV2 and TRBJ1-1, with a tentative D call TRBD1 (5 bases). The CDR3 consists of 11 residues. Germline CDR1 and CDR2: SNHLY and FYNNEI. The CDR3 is CASGDSTEAFF. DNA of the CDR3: TGTGCCAGCGGTGACAGCACTGAAGCTTTCTTT. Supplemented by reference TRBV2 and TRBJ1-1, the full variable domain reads EPEVTQTPSHQVTQMGQEVILRCVPISNHLYFYWYRQILGQKVEFLVSFYNNEISEKSEIFDDQFSVERPDGSNFTLKIRSTKLEDSAMYFCASGDSTEAFFGQGTRLTVV.

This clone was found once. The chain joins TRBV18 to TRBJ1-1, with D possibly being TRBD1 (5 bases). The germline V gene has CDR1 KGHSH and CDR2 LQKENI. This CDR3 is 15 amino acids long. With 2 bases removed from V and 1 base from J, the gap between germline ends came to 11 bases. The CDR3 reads CASSPLTGGNTEAFF. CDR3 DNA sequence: TGTGCCAGCTCACCATTAACAGGTGGGAACACTGAAGCTTTCTTT.

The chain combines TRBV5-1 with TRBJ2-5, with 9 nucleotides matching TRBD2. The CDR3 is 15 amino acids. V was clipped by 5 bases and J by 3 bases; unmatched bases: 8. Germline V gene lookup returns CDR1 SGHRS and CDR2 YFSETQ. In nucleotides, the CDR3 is TGCGCCAGCAGTCTTCCTAGCGGGGAGGAAGAGACCCAGTACTTC. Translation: CASSLPSGEEETQYF.

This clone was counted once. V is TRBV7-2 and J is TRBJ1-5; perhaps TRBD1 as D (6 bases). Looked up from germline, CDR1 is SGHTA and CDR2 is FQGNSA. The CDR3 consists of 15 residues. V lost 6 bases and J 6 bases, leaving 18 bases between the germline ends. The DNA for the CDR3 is TGTGCCAGCAGGGTACAGGGAGAAGCGTTTCAGCCCCAGCATTTT. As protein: CASRVQGEAFQPQHF.

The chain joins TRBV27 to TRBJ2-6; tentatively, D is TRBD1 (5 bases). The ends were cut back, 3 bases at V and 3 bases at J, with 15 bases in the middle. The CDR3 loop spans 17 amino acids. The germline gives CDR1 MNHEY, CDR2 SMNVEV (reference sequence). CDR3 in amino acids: CASSLRRPGFGANVLTF. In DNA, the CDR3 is TGTGCCAGCAGTTTGCGACGCCCAGGGTTTGGGGCCAACGTCCTGACTTTC.

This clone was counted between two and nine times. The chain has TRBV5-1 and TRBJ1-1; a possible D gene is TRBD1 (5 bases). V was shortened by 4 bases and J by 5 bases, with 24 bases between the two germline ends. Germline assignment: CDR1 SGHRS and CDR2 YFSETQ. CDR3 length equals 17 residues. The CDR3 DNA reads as TGCGCCAGCAGCATAAACCCGGGGGGAGCTTCGAATACTGAAGCTTTCTTT. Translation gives CASSINPGGASNTEAFF.

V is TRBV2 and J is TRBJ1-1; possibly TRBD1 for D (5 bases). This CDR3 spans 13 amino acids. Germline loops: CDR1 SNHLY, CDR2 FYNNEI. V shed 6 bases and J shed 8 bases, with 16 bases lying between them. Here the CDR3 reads CASRVDSREEAFF. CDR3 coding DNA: TGTGCCAGCAGGGTTGACAGCCGAGAGGAAGCTTTCTTT.

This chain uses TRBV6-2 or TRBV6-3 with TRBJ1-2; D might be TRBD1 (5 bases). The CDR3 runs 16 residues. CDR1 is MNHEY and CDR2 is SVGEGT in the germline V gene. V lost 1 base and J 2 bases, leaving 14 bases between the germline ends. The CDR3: CASSYYGTPANYGYTF. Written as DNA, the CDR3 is TGTGCCAGCAGTTACTACGGGACTCCGGCAAACTATGGCTACACCTTC.

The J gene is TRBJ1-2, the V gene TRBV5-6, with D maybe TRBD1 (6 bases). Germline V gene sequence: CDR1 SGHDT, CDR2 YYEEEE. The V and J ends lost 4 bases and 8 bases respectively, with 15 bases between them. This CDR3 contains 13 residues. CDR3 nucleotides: TGTGCCAGCAGCGGCAACAGGGAGGGCGGCTACACCTTC. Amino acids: CASSGNREGGYTF.

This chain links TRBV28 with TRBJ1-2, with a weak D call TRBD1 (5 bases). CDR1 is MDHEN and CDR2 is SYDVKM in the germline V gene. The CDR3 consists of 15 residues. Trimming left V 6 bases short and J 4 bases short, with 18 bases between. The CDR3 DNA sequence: TGTGCCAGCAGGATCGGGGGGAACCAGCCCTATGGCTACACCTTC. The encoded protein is CASRIGGNQPYGYTF.

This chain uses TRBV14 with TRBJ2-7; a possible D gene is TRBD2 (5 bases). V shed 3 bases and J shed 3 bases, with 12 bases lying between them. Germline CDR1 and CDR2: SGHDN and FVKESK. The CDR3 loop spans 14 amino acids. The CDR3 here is CASSQTGIVYEQYF. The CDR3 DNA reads TGTGCCAGCAGCCAGACCGGGATTGTCTACGAGCAGTACTTC.

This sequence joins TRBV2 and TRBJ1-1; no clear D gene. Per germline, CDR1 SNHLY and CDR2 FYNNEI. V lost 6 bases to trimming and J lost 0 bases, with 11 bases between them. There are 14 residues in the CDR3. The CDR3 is CASSQSSLNTEAFF. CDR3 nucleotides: TGTGCCAGCAGCCAGTCATCCCTGAACACTGAAGCTTTCTTT.